This T cell receptor beta chain emerged from a study of STAT5B mutations in CD4+ large granular lymphocyte leukemia. Germline V gene sequence: CDR1 MNHEY, CDR2 SMNVEV (reference sequence). Trimming stripped 4 bases from V and 1 base from J, with 10 bases between. The CDR3 spans 14 residues. This table comes from immunoSEQ multiplex PCR, and its TCRdb copy is limited to in-frame clones, with some not included. The table includes fewer than 40,000 clones, about four fifths detected once. The TCR comes from a human donor in good health. This chain connects TRBV27 to TRBJ1-1; no definite D call. The source material was CD4+ T cells from blood buffy coats. The CDR3 loop reads CASSSSTPNTEAFF. The CDR3, as DNA: TGTGCCAGCAGTTCCTCAACACCGAACACTGAAGCTTTCTTT.